This TCR beta chain derives from a study of T cells in Graves' hyperthyroidism and ophthalmopathy. Study summary: At initial diagnosis, before any treatment had begun, peripheral blood was obtained.

Whole-study findings and limits: In the analysis, a 13 V-J model separated ophthalmopathy from stable hyperthyroidism.

RNA transcripts were the template for amplifying TCR beta CDR3 regions. The HTBI primer set drove a first-round RT-PCR of the TCR CDR3. TCRdb ran MiXCR on the multiplex PCR reads and lists one entry per CDR3 protein. The sample lists hundreds of thousands of distinct CDR3 sequences; 14% were seen once. A note on this clonotype: Its antigen is as yet unknown.

J lost 5 bases, V lost 2 bases, and 11 bases had no gene match. This CDR3 is built from 16 residues. Germline CDR1 LNHDA, CDR2 SQIVND (reference sequence). The clonotype comes from a woman aged 18-29 years with Graves' hyperthyroidism. The chain is built from TRBV19 and TRBJ2-7; 8 bases are a match to TRBD2. Sequencing used blood. The CDR3 spells CASSIREGSGSHEQYF. In nucleotides, the CDR3 is TGTGCCAGTAGTATAAGGGAAGGGAGCGGGAGCCACGAGCAGTACTTC.